This T cell receptor beta chain was observed in a study of blood T cell repertoires in COVID-19. TCRdb's table, derived via immunoSEQ multiplex PCR, lists solely in-frame clones and lacks some. The sample has a few hundred thousand clones; 90% are singletons. V trimming: 6 bases; J trimming: 7 bases; junction bases outside the gene matches: 7. The CDR3 is 14 residues long. Germline-derived CDR1 and CDR2 are MNHEY and SVGAGI. Participants were aged about 18 to 100 years from approximately 24 US areas. The specimen sequenced was PBMCs or T cells enriched from blood (not recorded which). V is TRBV6-5 and J is TRBJ2-1; 9 bases align to TRBD1. The TCR comes from a man aged 25 to 45 who had been exposed to COVID-19. DNA of the CDR3: TGTGCCAGCAGAAGGGACAGGGTGGGGAATGAGCAGTTCTTC. Translated, it gives CASRRDRVGNEQFF.